The 4 T cell receptor beta chains below were found in one sample sequenced in a study of blood T cells in healthy people across ages. The authors ran a second PCR of 7 to 11 cycles using a sample-barcoded 5' primer and a J-beta primer mix. TCRdb fed the 5' RACE reads into MiXCR, producing one record per CDR3 protein. The sample includes approximately 1,700,000 distinct CDR3 sequences, approximately 39% of them seen just once. Sequenced: blood. The receptor source for this set is a human donor in good health.

The genes are TRBV7-8 and TRBJ2-7; D not certain. V lost 1 base and J lost 1, with 8 bases in between. This CDR3 is built from 14 residues. Germline CDR1 and CDR2: SGHVS and FQNEAQ. The DNA of the CDR3 is TGTGCCAGCAGCTTAGTGCTAGTGTCCTACGAGCAGTACTTC. It yields the protein CASSLVLVSYEQYF.

As to this clonotype: One end of the junction is discordant with germline, which a read error may explain. The J gene is TRBJ2-3, the V gene TRBV6-1; weak D call: TRBD2 (6 bases). This CDR3 is built from 14 residues. Per germline, CDR1 MNHNS and CDR2 SASEGT. DNA for the CDR3: TGTGCCAGCAGGGAAGACTTGCCGGGAGTTAAGCAGTATTTT. Translated: CASREDLPGVKQYF.

Concerning this clonotype: A read error may explain this, as a much larger clone is one base away. V usage is TRBV7-2 and J usage is TRBJ1-1; TRBD1 might be the D (6 bases). The V end lost 4 bases, the J end lost 1 base, and 7 bases lay between the germline ends. There are 13 residues in the CDR3. The germline V gene has CDR1 SGHTA and CDR2 FQGNSA. CDR3 amino acids: CASSWGANTEAFF. The CDR3, as DNA: TGTGCCAGCAGCTGGGGGGCGAACACTGAAGCTTTCTTT.

The chain carries TRBV20-1 and TRBJ2-1, with a tentative D call TRBD2 (6 bases). Germline V gene sequence: CDR1 DFQATT, CDR2 SNEGSKA (reference sequence). Trimming took off 6 bases at V and 10 bases at J, with 22 bases between the two ends. The CDR3 consists of 14 residues. The CDR3 is CSAGGTGIKKEQFF. Here the CDR3 DNA reads TGCAGTGCCGGGGGAACAGGCATAAAGAAGGAGCAGTTCTTC.